The 30 T cell receptor beta chains below were found in one sample sequenced in a study of T cell responses to AZD1222 COVID-19 vaccine. Repertoires were generated with immunoSEQ multiplex PCR, while TCRdb's copy carries only in-frame clones and drops some. The sample carries around 100,000 clones, around 91% recorded once. This sample comprised peripheral blood, obtained on day 0 of AZD1222 vaccination. These receptors were collected from an adult in good health.

The J gene is TRBJ1-5, the V gene TRBV6-5, with D possibly being TRBD1 (6 bases). This CDR3 contains 15 residues. Germline CDR1 and CDR2: MNHEY and SVGAGI. V was clipped by 8 bases and J by 3 bases, with 17 bases between them. CDR3 sequence (DNA): TGTGCCAGCGCCCGGGACACGACTCTCAATCAGCCCCAGCATTTT. It specifies CASARDTTLNQPQHF.

The rearrangement links TRBV5-3 to TRBJ2-1, with D possibly TRBD1 on 6 matching bases. TRBV5-3 is flagged as an ORF with uncertain function. CDR3 size: 15 residues. With 0 bases removed from V and 3 bases from J, the gap between germline ends came to 10 bases. CDR3 sequence (DNA): TGTGCCAGAAGCTTGGGGGACAACCACTACAATGAGCAGTTCTTC. Protein: CARSLGDNHYNEQFF.

The gene calls are TRBV10-3 and TRBJ1-2; 7 bases are a match to TRBD1. Trimming removed 6 bases from V and 0 bases from J; junction bases left unmatched: 7. The CDR3 loop spans 15 amino acids. The V gene's germline CDR1 is ENHRY and CDR2 SYGVKD. CDR3 loop: CAIRSLTGANYGYTF. The CDR3 DNA is TGTGCCATCAGGAGTCTAACAGGGGCTAACTATGGCTACACCTTC.

This rearrangement joins TRBV2 to TRBJ2-3, with unresolved D. The CDR3 runs to 12 residues. Germline-derived CDR1 and CDR2 are SNHLY and FYNNEI. The germline V and J ends were trimmed by 8 bases and 2 bases, with 8 bases remaining between them. DNA for the CDR3: TGTGCCAGCTCGTGGGCCACAGATACGCAGTATTTT. Translation gives CASSWATDTQYF.

The rearrangement uses TRBV5-1 and TRBJ1-3, with TRBD1 as a possible D gene (6 bases). This CDR3 region has 15 residues. V was cut by 1 base and J by 0 bases, with 8 bases left in between. Germline V gives CDR1 SGHRS, CDR2 YFSETQ. In DNA, the CDR3 is TGCGCCAGCAGCTTGCAGGGGACCTCTGGAAACACCATATATTTT. Amino acids: CASSLQGTSGNTIYF.

This clone was seen a single time. The rearrangement uses TRBV7-9 and TRBJ2-5; D is ambiguous. The CDR3 spans 11 residues. The V gene's germline CDR1 is SEHNR and CDR2 FQNEAQ (reference sequence). Trimming took off 4 bases at V and 1 base at J, with 1 base between the two ends. The CDR3 nucleotides are TGTGCCAGCAGCTCCCAAGAGACCCAGTACTTC. It encodes CASSSQETQYF.

The chain has TRBV5-5 and TRBJ1-5; D gene ambiguous. The CDR3 covers 15 residues. Germline V CDR1 and CDR2: SGHKS, YYEKEE (reference sequence). V was shortened by 0 bases and J by 0 bases, with 7 bases between the two germline ends. CDR3 in DNA: TGTGCCAGCAGCTTGGCTCCATATAGCAATCAGCCCCAGCATTTT. Amino acid sequence: CASSLAPYSNQPQHF.

The chain employs TRBV19 and TRBJ2-1; D call uncertain. V was clipped by 5 bases and J by 0 bases, with 23 bases between them. This CDR3 contains 19 residues. Germline values: CDR1 LNHDA, CDR2 SQIVND (reference sequence). The CDR3 here is CASSRRLINQRFSYNEQFF. CDR3 coding DNA: TGTGCCAGTAGTCGCCGCTTAATTAACCAGAGATTCTCCTACAATGAGCAGTTCTTC. Supplemented by reference TRBV19 and TRBJ2-1, the full variable domain reads DGGITQSPKYLFRKEGQNVTLSCEQNLNHDAMYWYRQDPGQGLRLIYYSQIVNDFQKGDIAEGYSVSREKKESFPLTVTSAQKNPTAFYLCASSRRLINQRFSYNEQFFGPGTRLTVL.

The genes are TRBV4-2 and TRBJ2-3; 9 bases are a match to TRBD2. V was clipped by 0 bases and J by 4 bases; unmatched bases: 5. The CDR3 contains 16 residues. CDR1 and CDR2 from the germline V gene are LGHNA and YNFKEQ. The CDR3 coding sequence is TGTGCCAGCAGCCAAGAGGCTAGCGGGATGCCAGATACGCAGTATTTT. Protein sequence: CASSQEASGMPDTQYF.

The CDR3 protein is CASSLKGAHYGYTF. CDR3 sequence (DNA): TGTGCCAGCAGCTTAAAGGGGGCCCACTATGGCTACACCTTC. The chain uses TRBV7-9 and TRBJ1-2; TRBD1 matches at 7 bases. The CDR3 consists of 14 residues. The germline V gene encodes CDR1 SEHNR and CDR2 FQNEAQ (reference sequence). V shed 2 bases, J shed 3 bases, and the junction held 3 bases outside the gene matches.

The rearrangement links TRBV18 to TRBJ1-3; D is ambiguous. In germline, CDR1 is KGHSH, CDR2 LQKENI. This CDR3 has 16 residues. The germline V and J ends were trimmed by 2 bases and 0 bases, with 11 bases remaining between them. CDR3 DNA: TGTGCCAGCTCACCAGGGCACCCGAGCTCTGGAAACACCATATATTTT. Translation gives CASSPGHPSSGNTIYF.

This sequence joins TRBV2 and TRBJ2-7; the match to TRBD2 covers 11 bases. The ends lost 2 bases at V and 0 bases at J; junction bases unmatched: 6. From germline, CDR1 is SNHLY and CDR2 FYNNEI. The CDR3 has 17 amino acids. This chain's CDR3 is CASSEPSGGTNSYEQYF. The DNA for the CDR3 is TGTGCCAGCAGTGAACCTAGCGGGGGGACGAACTCCTACGAGCAGTACTTC.

This rearrangement joins TRBV19 to TRBJ2-1, with 12 bases aligning to TRBD2. The CDR3 extends over 15 amino acids. In germline, CDR1 is LNHDA, CDR2 SQIVND (reference sequence). V trimming: 3 bases; J trimming: 9 bases; junction bases outside the gene matches: 6. The CDR3 nucleotides read TGTGCCAGTAGTATTTCTAGCGGGGGGGCCGCTGAGCAGTTCTTC. It specifies CASSISSGGAAEQFF.

This chain connects TRBV4-2 to TRBJ1-4; tentative D call: TRBD1 (6 bases). Germline V gene sequence: CDR1 LGHNA, CDR2 YNFKEQ. The CDR3 is 14 residues long. Trimming took off 4 bases at V and 10 bases at J, with 16 bases between the two ends. DNA for the CDR3: TGTGCCAGCAGCCTCCACAGGGTAGAGGGAAAACTGTTTTTT. Protein sequence: CASSLHRVEGKLFF.

This clone was seen a handful of times. The rearrangement uses TRBV9 and TRBJ1-1; TRBD1 aligns across 8 bases. The CDR3 has 13 amino acids. Germline-derived CDR1 and CDR2 are SGDLS and YYNGEE. With 4 bases clipped from V and 12 bases from J, the junction kept 11 bases outside the gene matches. CDR3 nucleotides: TGTGCCAGCAGCCGTGACCTAGGACAGGGACCTTTCTTT. Encoded protein: CASSRDLGQGPFF.

This chain uses TRBV5-6 with TRBJ2-2; D gene uncertain. Trimming took 1 base from V and 4 from J, leaving 11 bases between them. Germline lookup yields CDR1 SGHDT and CDR2 YYEEEE. The CDR3 is made up of 15 amino acids. CDR3 nucleotides: TGTGCCAGCAGCTTGCACGGGCCGTCCACCGGGGAGCTGTTTTTT. It specifies CASSLHGPSTGELFF.

V is TRBV3-1 (or the pseudogene TRBV3-2) and J is TRBJ1-6, with D unresolved. V shed 2 bases and J shed 7 bases, with 6 bases lying between them. The CDR3 length is 13 residues. Per germline, CDR1 LGHDT and CDR2 YNNKEL (reference sequence). Here the CDR3 reads CASSQYGNSPLHF. The DNA of the CDR3 is TGTGCCAGCAGCCAATATGGCAATTCACCCCTCCACTTT.

The V and J genes are TRBV7-2 and TRBJ2-7, with D tentatively TRBD2 (6 bases). This CDR3 has 17 residues. The germline V gene encodes CDR1 SGHTA and CDR2 FQGNSA. Trimming took 5 bases from V and 1 from J, leaving 21 bases between them. The chain's CDR3 is CASSPTSWPRGSYEQYF. The CDR3, as DNA: TGTGCCAGCAGCCCGACGTCGTGGCCTCGGGGGTCCTACGAGCAGTACTTC.

The chain's CDR3 is CASSFAGYTEAFF. The DNA of the CDR3 is TGTGCCAGCAGCTTTGCAGGTTACACTGAAGCTTTCTTT. The chain joins TRBV7-9 to TRBJ1-1, with no clear D. Germline CDR1 SEHNR, CDR2 FQNEAQ (reference sequence). The CDR3 extends over 13 amino acids. V was clipped by 3 bases and J by 3 bases, with 8 bases between them.

The CDR3 here is CASSRGSQQTQYF. The CDR3 DNA follows: TGTGCCAGCAGCCGTGGGAGCCAGCAGACCCAGTACTTC. The V gene is TRBV11-2, the J gene TRBJ2-5; perhaps TRBD2 as D (5 bases). V lost 5 bases, J lost 6 bases, and 13 bases lay in between. Germline V CDR1 and CDR2: SGHAT, FQNNGV. This CDR3 region has 13 residues.

The chain couples TRBV27 to TRBJ1-6; 7 positions match TRBD1. The CDR3 totals 16 residues. In germline, CDR1 is MNHEY, CDR2 SMNVEV (reference sequence). The V segment lost 6 bases and the J segment 0 bases; nucleotides outside the gene matches: 5. The CDR3 protein is CASSIDRASYNSPLHF. Here the CDR3 DNA reads TGTGCCAGCAGCATTGACAGGGCCTCCTATAATTCACCCCTCCACTTT.

In its sample, this clone was seen once. This chain joins TRBV7-2 and TRBJ1-2; D ambiguous. The CDR3 is 13 amino acids. The V end lost 4 bases, the J end lost 8 bases, and 14 bases lay between the germline ends. Germline V CDR1 and CDR2: SGHTA, FQGNSA. The DNA for the CDR3 is TGTGCCAGCAGCTACGAGGGTTCTTCCGGCTACACCTTC. It encodes CASSYEGSSGYTF.

This chain connects TRBV3-1 (or the pseudogene TRBV3-2) to TRBJ2-5; D is unclear. This CDR3 comprises 12 residues. Germline CDR1 and CDR2: LGHDT and YNNKEL (reference sequence). V was clipped by 5 bases and J by 9 bases, with 13 bases between them. The CDR3 protein is CASSTLNPPQYF. For the CDR3, the DNA is TGTGCCAGCAGCACCCTAAACCCTCCCCAGTACTTC.

The chain combines TRBV7-3 with TRBJ1-4; D is unresolved. Germline V gene sequence: CDR1 SGHTA, CDR2 FQGTGA. The CDR3 is 14 residues long. Deletions cut 0 bases from V and 16 bases from J, with 18 bases between. As DNA, the CDR3 is TGTGCCAGCAGCTTAACGCCCGTGATGGGAGCTAAGTTTTTT. Translated, it gives CASSLTPVMGAKFF. Using reference TRBV7-3 and TRBJ1-4 for the parts outside the CDR3, the full variable domain is GAGVSQTPSNKVTEKGKYVELRCDPISGHTALYWYRQSLGQGPEFLIYFQGTGAADDSGLPNDRFFAVRPEGSVSTLKIQRTERGDSAVYLCASSLTPVMGAKFFGSGTQLSVL.

J is TRBJ2-3 and V is TRBV7-9; 10 nucleotides agree with TRBD2. Germline CDR1 reads SEHNR; CDR2 reads FQNEAQ (reference sequence). The CDR3 loop spans 16 amino acids. V lost 7 bases to trimming and J lost 1 base; unmatched junction nucleotides: 8. CDR3 amino acids: CASTDAGTSGTDTQYF. The CDR3, as DNA: TGTGCCAGCACAGACGCCGGGACTAGCGGCACAGATACGCAGTATTTT.

The chain recombines TRBV7-8 with TRBJ2-3; 10 nucleotides align to TRBD2. In germline, CDR1 is SGHVS, CDR2 FQNEAQ. There are 14 residues in the CDR3. With 6 bases clipped from V and 5 bases from J, the junction kept 5 bases outside the gene matches. The CDR3 here is CASSLLAGLDTQYF. The CDR3, as DNA: TGTGCCAGCAGTCTACTAGCGGGGCTAGATACGCAGTATTTT. Combining the CDR3 with reference TRBV7-8 and TRBJ2-3 gives the whole variable domain GAGVSQSPRYKVAKRGQDVALRCDPISGHVSLFWYQQALGQGPEFLTYFQNEAQLDKSGLPSDRFFAERPEGSVSTLKIQRTQQEDSAVYLCASSLLAGLDTQYFGPGTRLTVL.

The chain couples TRBV7-2 to TRBJ2-3, with unresolved D. This CDR3 is 14 amino acids long. Per the germline V gene, CDR1 is SGHTA and CDR2 is FQGNSA. V lost 6 bases, J lost 2 bases, and 12 bases lay in between. CDR3 amino acids: CASRPDGLTDTQYF. CDR3 nucleotides: TGTGCCAGCAGGCCTGACGGCCTCACAGATACGCAGTATTTT. The variable domain in full, with the rest retrieved from reference TRBV7-2 and TRBJ2-3, is GAGVSQSPSNKVTEKGKDVELRCDPISGHTALYWYRQSLGQGLEFLIYFQGNSAPDKSGLPSDRFSAERTGGSVSTLTIQRTQQEDSAVYLCASRPDGLTDTQYFGPGTRLTVL.

The rearrangement links TRBV4-1 to TRBJ1-1; D perhaps matches TRBD1 (5 bases). Trimming left V 3 bases short and J 11 bases short, with 22 bases between. The CDR3 has 15 residues. Per the germline V gene, CDR1 is MGHRA and CDR2 is YSYEKL. The CDR3 sequence: CASSQDTPRASGAFF. The DNA of the CDR3 is TGCGCCAGCAGCCAGGATACCCCCAGGGCGTCGGGGGCTTTCTTT.

As for this clone: At one of its ends the junction is not consistent with the germline gene, which may arise from a read error. The CDR3 spells CASSLARVDEQFF. CDR3 coding DNA: TGTGCCAGCAGCCTAGCTAGAGTAGATGAGCAGTTCTTC. The chain recombines TRBV7-2 with TRBJ2-1; D possibly corresponds to TRBD2 (5 bases). This CDR3 spans 13 amino acids. The germline CDR1 and CDR2 sequences are SGHTA and FQGNSA.

The chain has TRBV7-6 and TRBJ2-7, with D possibly called TRBD1 or TRBD2 (5 bases each). V lost 0 bases to trimming and J lost 12 bases, with 12 bases between them. The germline V gene encodes CDR1 SGHVS and CDR2 FNYEAQ. The CDR3 runs 12 residues. CDR3 residues: CASSLAGEIWYF. The CDR3 nucleotides read TGTGCCAGCAGCTTAGCGGGGGAGATATGGTACTTC.